The source of this T cell receptor beta chain is a study of T cells in Graves' hyperthyroidism and ophthalmopathy. Study-level information: Specimen type is peripheral blood, collected at initial diagnosis prior to any treatment.

Stability of Graves' hyperthyroidism was defined as absent ophthalmopathy progression within 18 months. Study outcomes and limitations: Blood also contained most expanded thyroid clonotypes above 0.001.

Comment on this clonotype: Its antigen is undetermined.

The CDR3 spans 15 residues. Germline lookup yields CDR1 DFQATT and CDR2 SNEGSKA (reference sequence). V was trimmed by 3 bases and J by 5 bases, leaving 19 bases between them. Authors of the study amplified TCR beta CDR3 regions from RNA transcripts. A first-round RT-PCR of the TCR CDR3 used the HTBI primer set. TCRdb analysed the multiplex PCR reads with MiXCR anew, one entry per CDR3 protein. Among around 97,000 distinct CDR3 sequences listed, about 50% were seen once. The chain carries TRBV20-1 and TRBJ1-1; perhaps TRBD1 as D (5 bases). The TCR originated in a man aged 40-55 years with Graves' hyperthyroidism. The sequencing input was blood. CDR3 sequence: CSARGSPGLGTEAFF. The CDR3 nucleotides are TGCAGTGCTAGGGGTTCGCCAGGGTTGGGGACTGAAGCTTTCTTT.